Below, 24 T cell receptor beta chains from the same sample are listed, as sequenced in a study of spatial heterogeneity in lung cancer. Time point: sample taken at primary tumor resection. TCRdb re-derived calls from the 5' RACE reads in MiXCR, one entry per CDR3 protein. The table records around 24,000 distinct CDR3 sequences, over 6% of them present only once. The specimen was PBMCs, collected at surgery. The receptors were gathered from a male donor with early-stage non-small cell lung cancer.

This clonotype turned up a few times. The rearrangement joins TRBV3-1 to TRBJ1-1; 10 bases fit TRBD1. The CDR3 has 14 residues. The germline gives CDR1 LGHDT, CDR2 YNNKEL (reference sequence). The J segment lost 4 bases and the V segment lost 4 bases, leaving 3 bases of the junction unmatched. The CDR3 coding sequence is TGTGCCAGCAGCCGGGGACAGGGGTTCACTGAAGCTTTCTTT. Amino acid sequence: CASSRGQGFTEAFF.

This clonotype was observed at least ten times. V is TRBV24-1 and J is TRBJ2-5; D gene ambiguous. Trimming removed 2 bases at V and 7 bases at J, with 16 bases between. From germline, CDR1 is KGHDR and CDR2 SFDVKD. The CDR3 has 15 residues. CDR3 coding DNA: TGTGCCACCAGTGATTCAACTCGGGCCCGAGGGACCCAGTACTTC. This gives the protein CATSDSTRARGTQYF.

This clonotype was counted many times. This sequence joins TRBV5-5 and TRBJ2-5; possible D gene TRBD2, 5 bases. Trimming left V 5 bases short and J 2 bases short, with 10 bases between. Germline loops: CDR1 SGHKS, CDR2 YYEKEE (reference sequence). CDR3 length equals 13 residues. CDR3 sequence (DNA): TGTGCCAGCAGAGTCGGGGTTCAAGAGACCCAGTACTTC. It encodes CASRVGVQETQYF.

The chain employs TRBV28 and TRBJ2-7, with TRBD2 identical over 8 bases. The CDR3 is 15 amino acids. V dropped 6 bases and J dropped 5; count of bases not matched to a gene: 12. Germline V gene lookup returns CDR1 MDHEN and CDR2 SYDVKM. CDR3 DNA: TGTGCCAGCAGCCCGGGAGGGGACCGAGGACACGAGCAGTACTTC. It translates to CASSPGGDRGHEQYF.

This chain connects TRBV20-1 to TRBJ2-7; D perhaps matches TRBD1 (6 bases). Germline loops: CDR1 DFQATT, CDR2 SNEGSKA (reference sequence). Trimming left V 2 bases short and J 2 bases short, with 16 bases between. The CDR3 is 15 residues long. The CDR3 DNA reads as TGCAGTGCTAGACCTCCAACAGGGCTTGCCTACGAGCAGTACTTC. Protein product: CSARPPTGLAYEQYF.

This clonotype has a count of ten or more. V and J are TRBV6-1 and TRBJ2-3, with 9 nucleotides matching TRBD2. Germline V gives CDR1 MNHNS, CDR2 SASEGT. The CDR3 length is 16 residues. Losses at the gene ends were 10 bases for V and 4 bases for J; bases not matched to a gene: 15. The CDR3 protein is CAISRDSGSWADTQYF. As DNA, the CDR3 is TGTGCCATATCGCGGGATAGCGGGAGCTGGGCAGATACGCAGTATTTT.

This clonotype is medium-sized by share. The gene calls are TRBV5-6 and TRBJ1-6, with 8 bases identical to TRBD1. The germline gives CDR1 SGHDT, CDR2 YYEEEE. Trimming at V came to 5 bases and at J to 7 bases, leaving 8 bases not matched to a gene. This CDR3 has 15 amino acids. CDR3 sequence (DNA): TGTGCCAGCAGTTCGGGACAGGTCCTAAATTCACCCCTCCACTTT. Translated: CASSSGQVLNSPLHF.

Here the CDR3 reads CASSLDSRLEKLFF. In DNA form, the CDR3 reads TGTGCCAGCAGTTTGGACTCCCGTCTCGAAAAACTGTTTTTT. The genes are TRBV25-1 and TRBJ1-4; D not resolved. Trimming took 5 bases from V and 8 from J, leaving 15 bases between them. In germline, CDR1 is MGHDK, CDR2 SYGVNS. This CDR3 has 14 residues. Variable domain in full (rest from reference TRBV25-1 and TRBJ1-4): EADIYQTPRYLVIGTGKKITLECSQTMGHDKMYWYQQDPGMELHLIHYSYGVNSTEKGDLSSESTVSRIRTEHFPLTLESARPSHTSQYLCASSLDSRLEKLFFGSGTQLSVL.

Many counts were recorded for this clonotype. This rearrangement joins TRBV12-3 or TRBV12-4 to TRBJ1-5; 7 bases align to TRBD1. Unmatched junction bases numbered 4, after V lost 3 bases and J lost 2 bases. This CDR3 is 15 amino acids long. The DNA of the CDR3 is TGTGCCAGCAGTTTTGGGACAGCACGCAATCAGCCCCAGCATTTT. Encoded protein: CASSFGTARNQPQHF.

This clonotype was counted many times. The chain uses TRBV19 and TRBJ2-3, with D perhaps given as TRBD1 or TRBD2 (5 bases each). This CDR3 comprises 15 residues. V was pared by 2 bases and J by 2 bases, with 11 bases between. Germline V gene data show CDR1 as LNHDA and CDR2 as SQIVND (reference sequence). The CDR3 here is CASSIQGPITDTQYF. For the CDR3, the DNA is TGTGCCAGTAGTATACAGGGACCAATCACAGATACGCAGTATTTT.

The sample holds a few counts of this clonotype. This sequence joins TRBV18 and TRBJ2-7, with 9 bases fitting TRBD2. The CDR3 runs to 16 residues. V was clipped by 3 bases and J by 1 base; unmatched bases: 7. Germline V gives CDR1 KGHSH, CDR2 LQKENI. CDR3 sequence (DNA): TGTGCCAGCTCACCCCCAGCGGGAGGCCGTTCCTACGAGCAGTACTTC. This gives the protein CASSPPAGGRSYEQYF.

This clonotype ranks as medium-sized. The chain uses TRBV20-1 and TRBJ1-1, with D hard to call. The CDR3 has 16 residues. With 0 bases removed from V and 0 bases from J, the gap between germline ends came to 14 bases. Per the germline V gene, CDR1 is DFQATT and CDR2 is SNEGSKA (reference sequence). The CDR3 region is CSARDTMSYMNTEAFF. The CDR3, as DNA: TGCAGTGCTAGAGATACAATGTCGTACATGAACACTGAAGCTTTCTTT.

This clonotype occurred many times. This chain joins TRBV7-7 and TRBJ2-7; a weak D match, TRBD2 (6 bases). Germline assignment: CDR1 SSHAT and CDR2 FNYEAQ (reference sequence). V gave up 5 bases and J gave up 5 bases, with 13 bases separating them. The length of the CDR3 is 13 residues. CDR3 in DNA: TGTGCCAGCAGCCGGGGGATTGGTAACGAGCAGTACTTC. This sequence encodes CASSRGIGNEQYF.

The V and J genes are TRBV11-2 and TRBJ2-5; 12 bases fit TRBD2. This CDR3 is built from 15 residues. Unmatched junction bases numbered 6, after V lost 5 bases and J lost 5 bases. From germline, CDR1 is SGHAT and CDR2 FQNNGV. The CDR3 nucleotides read TGTGCCAGCAGCGCCGGACTAGCGGGAAGGGAGACCCAGTACTTC. It translates to CASSAGLAGRETQYF.

This clonotype has only a few counts. V usage is TRBV24-1 and J usage is TRBJ2-1, with 11 bases fitting TRBD2. Germline trimming cut 8 bases from V and 6 bases from J; bases unmatched to any gene: 2. This CDR3 has 13 residues. Germline assignment: CDR1 KGHDR and CDR2 SFDVKD. The CDR3 DNA sequence: TGTGCCACCAAAACTAGCGGGAGCAATGAGCAGTTCTTC. Translated: CATKTSGSNEQFF.

This clonotype appeared many times. The gene calls are TRBV5-1 and TRBJ2-7, with 10 bases lining up with TRBD2. The CDR3 extends over 15 amino acids. Germline V gene lookup returns CDR1 SGHRS and CDR2 YFSETQ. Losses at the gene ends were 4 bases for V and 2 bases for J; bases not matched to a gene: 6. CDR3 bases: TGCGCCAGCAGCCGTCTAGCGGGAGATACCTACGAGCAGTACTTC. Translated: CASSRLAGDTYEQYF.

The chain has TRBV10-3 and TRBJ1-1; the match to TRBD1 covers 9 bases. V was pared by 3 bases and J by 3 bases, with 5 bases of the junction left unmatched. This CDR3 is built from 15 residues. In germline, CDR1 is ENHRY, CDR2 SYGVKD. DNA for the CDR3: TGTGCCATCAGTGACTTACAGGGGGCGCACACTGAAGCTTTCTTT. Its translation is CAISDLQGAHTEAFF.

This clonotype was picked up a small number of times. The rearrangement uses TRBV19 and TRBJ1-1; tentative D call: TRBD1 (5 bases). Germline CDR1 reads LNHDA; CDR2 reads SQIVND (reference sequence). The CDR3 is 15 amino acids. With 5 bases removed from V and 1 base from J, the gap between germline ends came to 14 bases. CDR3: CASSWTPRRNTEAFF. The CDR3 coding sequence is TGTGCCAGTAGTTGGACACCGCGGAGGAACACTGAAGCTTTCTTT.

In this sample, this clonotype turned up many times. V usage is TRBV29-1 and J usage is TRBJ2-3, with D unclear. V lost 7 bases and J 1 base, leaving 18 bases between the germline ends. The germline V gene has CDR1 SQVTM and CDR2 ANQGSEA. The CDR3 is made up of 15 amino acids. The CDR3 DNA reads as TGCAGCGCTGGATATAGAGAGGCAGGCACAGATACGCAGTATTTT. Its protein product is CSAGYREAGTDTQYF.

This clonotype showed up just a few times. The CDR3 coding sequence is TGCAGTGCTAGAGACCCGACTAGAGAATGGAACGAGCAGTACTTC. This encodes CSARDPTREWNEQYF. The V and J genes are TRBV20-1 and TRBJ2-7; tentatively, D is TRBD2 (6 bases). This CDR3 region has 15 residues. V was shortened by 0 bases and J by 5 bases, with 17 bases between the two germline ends. CDR1 is DFQATT and CDR2 is SNEGSKA in the germline V gene (reference sequence).

This clonotype appeared many times. The rearrangement links TRBV28 to TRBJ2-5, with D tentatively TRBD1 (6 bases). V was cut by 6 bases and J by 2 bases, with 25 bases left in between. Germline assignment: CDR1 MDHEN and CDR2 SYDVKM. The CDR3 runs to 18 residues. DNA for the CDR3: TGTGCCAGCAGACCTCCCACAGGGTTGAAAAGTTGGCAAGAGACCCAGTACTTC. Translating gives CASRPPTGLKSWQETQYF.

This clonotype was recorded many times. The chain recombines TRBV20-1 with TRBJ2-3; the D is unclear. Deletions cut 6 bases from V and 0 bases from J, with 10 bases between. The CDR3 covers 13 residues. In germline, CDR1 is DFQATT, CDR2 SNEGSKA (reference sequence). CDR3 in DNA: TGCAGTGCCGGGCGGCCTAGCACAGATACGCAGTATTTT. Residues: CSAGRPSTDTQYF.

This clonotype has a handful of counts. This sequence joins TRBV9 and TRBJ1-2; D call uncertain. Trimming stripped 3 bases from V and 3 bases from J, with 12 bases between. From germline, CDR1 is SGDLS and CDR2 YYNGEE. The CDR3 is 14 residues long. The CDR3 sequence is CASSAMTSDYGYTF. In DNA, the CDR3 is TGTGCCAGCAGCGCGATGACAAGTGACTATGGCTACACCTTC. The full variable domain, with the rest looked up from reference TRBV9 and TRBJ1-2, is DSGVTQTPKHLITATGQRVTLRCSPRSGDLSVYWYQQSLDQGLQFLIQYYNGEERAKGNILERFSAQQFPDLHSELNLSSLELGDSALYFCASSAMTSDYGYTFGSGTRLTVV.

This clonotype occurred many times. The chain combines TRBV6-2 or TRBV6-3 with TRBJ2-3; TRBD1 is a possible D gene (5 bases). Germline lookup yields CDR1 MNHEY and CDR2 SVGEGT. The V end was cut by 0 bases, the J end by 5 bases, with 9 bases between. The CDR3 sequence is 14 residues long. The CDR3 DNA reads TGTGCCAGCAGTTACTCGACAGTGAAAGATACGCAGTATTTT. It yields the protein CASSYSTVKDTQYF.